The subject of this entry is one T cell receptor beta chain. Its antigen is currently unknown. This sample is part of a study of regulatory T cells in long-lasting Graves disease. For the study at large: In persistent Graves' disease, antithyroid drugs had been taken for over 5 years and TSH receptor antibodies stayed positive. Study-wide results and caveats: Samples came from peripheral blood alone, without thyroid tissue.

The germline gives CDR1 MNHEY, CDR2 SMNVEV (reference sequence). Trimming left V 3 bases short and J 4 bases short, with 21 bases between. CDR3 length: 18 amino acids. CDR3 regions were amplified by Arm-PCR using iRepertoire HTBI primers to build TCR beta libraries. Via MiXCR, TCRdb re-called the multiplex PCR reads, giving one row per CDR3 protein. The repertoire holds over 250,000 distinct CDR3 sequences, with approximately 20% as singletons. The sample's time point: persistent/refractory GD, antithyroid drugs over 5 years with positive TRAb. PBMC-derived RNA was used for the TCR library. This sample comprised peripheral blood mononuclear cells (PBMCs), obtained when the disease was refractory, from a patient treated with antithyroid drugs. The rearrangement joins TRBV27 to TRBJ2-2; TRBD1 or TRBD2 may be the D gene (5 bases each). The receptor was derived from a female donor with Graves disease. The CDR3 here is CASSFGITGEGGTGELFF. CDR3 sequence (DNA): TGTGCCAGCAGTTTCGGGATCACAGGTGAAGGCGGCACCGGGGAGCTGTTTTTT.